These T cell receptor beta chains were read from a single sample in a study of persistence of HIV-infected CD4 T cells. These receptors have no known antigen. The repertoire was sequenced with immunoSEQ multiplex PCR; TCRdb's copy has only in-frame clones and lacks some. The repertoire has under 60,000 clones, approximately 72% of them found once; the top ten carry approximately 3%. Sequences were derived from CD4+ T cells sorted from PBMCs after roughly 20-hour stimulation, sampled from a patient who received antiretroviral therapy. These receptors originate from an adult man with HIV who was CMV-seropositive. Each CDR3 is given with its conserved first and last residue. Fields, in order: J gene, V gene, D gene, clone size, CDR3 protein, CDR3 DNA. The D gene is left open where the match is weak. Clone size is shown for a subset of rows, as once, few, many or a class of expanded clone.

J gene: TRBJ1-2
V gene: TRBV30
D gene: -
clone size: -
CDR3 protein: CAWGDTANYGYTF
CDR3 DNA: TGTGCCTGGGGGGACACAGCTAACTATGGCTACACCTTC

J gene: TRBJ2-7
V gene: TRBV7-2
D gene: TRBD2
clone size: -
CDR3 protein: CASSLLAGGSEQYF
CDR3 DNA: TGTGCCAGCAGCCTACTAGCGGGAGGATCCGAGCAGTACTTC

J gene: TRBJ1-2
V gene: TRBV5-6
D gene: -
clone size: -
CDR3 protein: CASSPQGANYGYTF
CDR3 DNA: TGTGCCAGCAGCCCCCAGGGAGCTAACTATGGCTACACCTTC

J gene: TRBJ2-3
V gene: TRBV4-3
D gene: TRBD2
clone size: once
CDR3 protein: CASSQLLTSHTQYF
CDR3 DNA: TGCGCCAGCAGCCAACTCCTGACTAGCCATACGCAGTATTTT

J gene: TRBJ1-1
V gene: TRBV19
D gene: -
clone size: -
CDR3 protein: CASSIRRAGNTEAFF
CDR3 DNA: TGTGCCAGTAGTATTCGCAGGGCGGGGAACACTGAAGCTTTCTTT

J gene: TRBJ2-5
V gene: TRBV7-2
D gene: TRBD2
clone size: -
CDR3 protein: CASSLGFSSGELQETQYF
CDR3 DNA: TGTGCCAGCAGCTTAGGCTTTTCTAGCGGGGAGCTACAAGAGACCCAGTACTTC

J gene: TRBJ1-3
V gene: TRBV21-1
D gene: -
clone size: -
CDR3 protein: CASSIYLLDPGGLNATIYF
CDR3 DNA: TGTGCCAGCAGCATCTACCTACTGGACCCCGGAGGGTTGAACGCGACCATATATTTT

J gene: TRBJ1-2
V gene: TRBV3-1/TRBV3-2
D gene: TRBD1
clone size: few
CDR3 protein: CASSQGVRGQYYGYTF
CDR3 DNA: TGTGCCAGCAGCCAAGGGGTGAGGGGGCAGTACTATGGCTACACCTTC

J gene: TRBJ2-7
V gene: TRBV12-5
D gene: TRBD1
clone size: once
CDR3 protein: CASASGTGAYEQYF
CDR3 DNA: TGTGCTAGTGCCTCCGGGACAGGAGCCTACGAGCAGTACTTC

J gene: TRBJ2-1
V gene: TRBV7-3
D gene: TRBD2
clone size: -
CDR3 protein: CASSLGRELYNEQFF
CDR3 DNA: TGTGCCAGCAGCCTCGGGCGGGAGCTCTACAATGAGCAGTTCTTC

J gene: TRBJ2-5
V gene: TRBV6-5
D gene: TRBD1
clone size: -
CDR3 protein: CASSYGQGGETQYF
CDR3 DNA: TGTGCCAGCAGTTACGGACAGGGTGGAGAGACCCAGTACTTC

J gene: TRBJ1-1
V gene: TRBV5-8
D gene: -
clone size: -
CDR3 protein: CASSFMGTGMNTEAFF
CDR3 DNA: TGTGCCAGCAGCTTTATGGGAACAGGGATGAACACTGAAGCTTTCTTT

J gene: TRBJ2-7
V gene: TRBV30
D gene: -
clone size: -
CDR3 protein: CAWRQGQPGISEQYF
CDR3 DNA: TGTGCCTGGAGGCAGGGCCAGCCAGGGATTAGCGAGCAGTACTTC

J gene: TRBJ2-1
V gene: TRBV5-1
D gene: TRBD2
clone size: few
CDR3 protein: CASSLGTSGRRRGNEQFF
CDR3 DNA: TGCGCCAGCAGCCTGGGGACTAGCGGGAGACGAAGGGGAAATGAGCAGTTCTTC

J gene: TRBJ1-4
V gene: TRBV13
D gene: -
clone size: -
CDR3 protein: CASSLRQQNEKLFF
CDR3 DNA: TGTGCCAGCAGCTTAAGACAGCAAAATGAAAAACTGTTTTTT

J gene: TRBJ1-1
V gene: TRBV5-1
D gene: -
clone size: -
CDR3 protein: CASSLGVHQRDTEAFF
CDR3 DNA: TGCGCCAGCAGCTTGGGGGTCCATCAGAGGGACACTGAAGCTTTCTTT

J gene: TRBJ2-2
V gene: TRBV18
D gene: -
clone size: -
CDR3 protein: CASSPKQVTGELFF
CDR3 DNA: TGTGCCAGCTCACCAAAACAGGTTACCGGGGAGCTGTTTTTT

J gene: TRBJ2-7
V gene: TRBV2
D gene: -
clone size: few
CDR3 protein: CASTMGLLSTSGYF
CDR3 DNA: TGTGCCAGCACTATGGGTCTTCTTTCTACGAGCGGGTACTTC

J gene: TRBJ1-1
V gene: TRBV20-1
D gene: -
clone size: -
CDR3 protein: CSVGQNTEAFF
CDR3 DNA: TGCAGTGTTGGACAGAACACTGAAGCTTTCTTT

J gene: TRBJ1-2
V gene: TRBV10-3
D gene: TRBD1
clone size: few
CDR3 protein: CAINGQGYYGYTF
CDR3 DNA: TGTGCCATCAATGGACAGGGGTACTATGGCTACACCTTC

J gene: TRBJ1-1
V gene: TRBV15
D gene: TRBD1
clone size: once
CDR3 protein: CATSRGQGRTEAFF
CDR3 DNA: TGTGCCACCAGCAGAGGACAGGGGAGGACTGAAGCTTTCTTT

J gene: TRBJ1-5
V gene: TRBV30
D gene: -
clone size: few
CDR3 protein: CAWSGGDPNQPQHF
CDR3 DNA: TGTGCCTGGAGTGGGGGGGACCCTAATCAGCCCCAGCATTTT

J gene: TRBJ2-7
V gene: TRBV19
D gene: -
clone size: -
CDR3 protein: CASGPQGGYEQYF
CDR3 DNA: TGTGCCAGCGGGCCTCAGGGGGGTTACGAGCAGTACTTC

J gene: TRBJ2-3
V gene: TRBV10-3
D gene: -
clone size: -
CDR3 protein: CAISPGSTGITDTQYF
CDR3 DNA: TGTGCCATCAGCCCGGGTAGTACAGGGATCACAGATACGCAGTATTTT

J gene: TRBJ1-1
V gene: TRBV11-2
D gene: -
clone size: -
CDR3 protein: CASTAGSRMGTEAFF
CDR3 DNA: TGTGCCAGCACAGCCGGGAGCAGAATGGGCACTGAAGCTTTCTTT

J gene: TRBJ1-5
V gene: TRBV5-6
D gene: -
clone size: -
CDR3 protein: CASSLGQSNQPQHF
CDR3 DNA: TGTGCCAGCAGCTTAGGCCAGAGTAATCAGCCCCAGCATTTT

J gene: TRBJ1-1
V gene: TRBV19
D gene: TRBD1
clone size: few
CDR3 protein: CASSIGYLRDRPNTEAFF
CDR3 DNA: TGTGCCAGTAGTATAGGATATTTGAGGGACAGGCCGAACACTGAAGCTTTCTTT

J gene: TRBJ1-2
V gene: TRBV20-1
D gene: -
clone size: -
CDR3 protein: CSAGGSVHTF
CDR3 DNA: TGCAGTGCTGGGGGCAGCGTCCACACCTTC

J gene: TRBJ2-7
V gene: TRBV5-1
D gene: -
clone size: -
CDR3 protein: CASSLEVGGPGSEQYF
CDR3 DNA: TGCGCCAGCAGCTTGGAGGTGGGGGGCCCCGGATCCGAGCAGTACTTC

J gene: TRBJ1-1
V gene: TRBV5-8
D gene: -
clone size: -
CDR3 protein: CASSFQTVNTEAFF
CDR3 DNA: TGTGCCAGCAGCTTCCAGACAGTGAACACTGAAGCTTTCTTT

J gene: TRBJ1-2
V gene: TRBV19
D gene: -
clone size: few
CDR3 protein: CASSSVGLSGYTF
CDR3 DNA: TGTGCCAGTAGTTCGGTCGGGCTGAGCGGCTACACCTTC

J gene: TRBJ2-7
V gene: TRBV5-6
D gene: -
clone size: once
CDR3 protein: CASSGLYEQYF
CDR3 DNA: TGTGCCAGCAGCGGTCTTTACGAGCAGTACTTC

J gene: TRBJ1-3
V gene: TRBV7-9
D gene: -
clone size: -
CDR3 protein: CASSGGLGSGNTIYF
CDR3 DNA: TGTGCCAGCTCAGGAGGGTTGGGGTCTGGAAACACCATATATTTT

J gene: TRBJ1-2
V gene: TRBV5-1
D gene: -
clone size: -
CDR3 protein: CASSPTFRVDYGYTF
CDR3 DNA: TGCGCCAGCAGCCCGACCTTCAGGGTGGACTATGGCTACACCTTC

J gene: TRBJ2-7
V gene: TRBV6-2/TRBV6-3
D gene: -
clone size: -
CDR3 protein: CASSYLTGPSLSSYEQYF
CDR3 DNA: TGTGCCAGCAGTTATCTTACAGGGCCATCCTTGAGCTCCTACGAGCAGTACTTC

J gene: TRBJ1-2
V gene: TRBV5-4
D gene: -
clone size: -
CDR3 protein: CASSLGGRSNYGYTF
CDR3 DNA: TGTGCCAGCAGCTTGGGTGGCAGATCGAACTATGGCTACACCTTC

J gene: TRBJ2-5
V gene: TRBV5-1
D gene: -
clone size: -
CDR3 protein: CASSSTGWETQYF
CDR3 DNA: TGCGCCAGCAGCTCAACGGGGTGGGAGACCCAGTACTTC

J gene: TRBJ2-7
V gene: TRBV5-1
D gene: -
clone size: -
CDR3 protein: CASSLGTGRLPNEQYF
CDR3 DNA: TGCGCCAGCAGCTTGGGAACAGGAAGGCTCCCCAACGAGCAGTACTTC

J gene: TRBJ2-7
V gene: TRBV7-2
D gene: TRBD1
clone size: -
CDR3 protein: CASSQGQGLYEQYF
CDR3 DNA: TGTGCCAGCAGCCAAGGACAGGGCCTCTACGAGCAGTACTTC

J gene: TRBJ1-2
V gene: TRBV7-8
D gene: TRBD1
clone size: -
CDR3 protein: CASSHGGGGAYGYTF
CDR3 DNA: TGTGCCAGCAGCCACGGAGGAGGGGGCGCCTATGGCTACACCTTC

J gene: TRBJ1-4
V gene: TRBV7-9
D gene: -
clone size: -
CDR3 protein: CASSPGTAGGPKLFF
CDR3 DNA: TGTGCCAGCAGCCCTGGGACCGCGGGGGGCCCCAAGCTGTTTTTT

J gene: TRBJ1-4
V gene: TRBV5-1
D gene: -
clone size: -
CDR3 protein: CASSWRGRNSTNEKLFF
CDR3 DNA: TGCGCCAGCAGCTGGAGGGGACGGAATTCAACTAATGAAAAACTGTTTTTT

J gene: TRBJ1-5
V gene: TRBV7-2
D gene: -
clone size: -
CDR3 protein: CASSLAQGGFYSNQPQHF
CDR3 DNA: TGTGCCAGCAGCTTAGCCCAAGGGGGGTTTTATAGCAATCAGCCCCAGCATTTT

J gene: TRBJ1-5
V gene: TRBV7-2
D gene: -
clone size: -
CDR3 protein: CASSLDGDSNQPQHF
CDR3 DNA: TGTGCCAGCAGCTTAGATGGGGATAGCAATCAGCCCCAGCATTTT

J gene: TRBJ1-2
V gene: TRBV6-5
D gene: -
clone size: few
CDR3 protein: CASSQRENFYGYTF
CDR3 DNA: TGTGCCAGCAGTCAGAGGGAGAACTTCTATGGCTACACCTTC